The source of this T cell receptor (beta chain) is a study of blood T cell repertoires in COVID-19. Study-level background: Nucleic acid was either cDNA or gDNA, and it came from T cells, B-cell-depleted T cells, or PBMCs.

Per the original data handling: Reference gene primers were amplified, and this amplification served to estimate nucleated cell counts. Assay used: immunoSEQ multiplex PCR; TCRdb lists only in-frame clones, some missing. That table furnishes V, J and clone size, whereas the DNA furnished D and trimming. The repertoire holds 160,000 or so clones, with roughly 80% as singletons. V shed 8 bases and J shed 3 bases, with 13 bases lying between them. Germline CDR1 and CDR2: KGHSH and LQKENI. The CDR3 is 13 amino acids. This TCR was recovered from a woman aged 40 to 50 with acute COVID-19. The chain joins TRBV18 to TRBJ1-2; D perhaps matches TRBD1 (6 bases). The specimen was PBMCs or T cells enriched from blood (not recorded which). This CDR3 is CASGAGVDYGYTF. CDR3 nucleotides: TGTGCCAGCGGTGCAGGGGTGGACTATGGCTACACCTTC.